This T cell receptor (beta chain) was sequenced for a study of shared clonotypes between healthy human individuals. Germline V gene lookup returns CDR1 SNHLY and CDR2 FYNNEI. Trimming took 8 bases from V and 2 from J, leaving 5 bases between them. The CDR3 runs to 11 residues. Donors comprised only Caucasian adults living in Nashville, Tennessee. Produced via immunoSEQ multiplex PCR; TCRdb's table is partial and in-frame only. This table holds roughly 760,000 clones, approximately 79% found once. As for this clone: A much more abundant neighbour one base away suggests this may be a read error. Different DNA sequences within this sample yield the same CDR3.

The gene calls are TRBV2 and TRBJ2-3, with no clear D. This clonotype was sampled from a woman under 40 in good health. The specimen was memory CD4+ T cells sorted from blood. The subset here: CD45RA-negative fraction. The CDR3 here is CASSYTDTQYF. The CDR3 DNA reads as TGTGCCAGCTCCTACACAGATACGCAGTATTTT.